This TCR beta chain was retrieved from a study of CD8+CD57+ T cells in acquired aplastic anemia. For the study at large: DNA per sorted CD4+ or CD8+ sample ranged about 0.2 to 27.4 ug, averaging roughly 3.2 ug. CD4+ reads averaged about 11 million in healthy donors.

This CDR3 spans 16 amino acids. Germline loops: CDR1 SSHAT, CDR2 FNYEAQ (reference sequence). With V trimmed by 1 base and J by 9 bases, 9 bases remained unmatched. Researchers used genomic DNA as the template to profile TCR beta VDJ and CDR3. TCRdb called the reads again in MiXCR, with one record for every CDR3 protein. The sample yields about 170,000 distinct CDR3 sequences, roughly 45% seen once. V and J are TRBV7-7 and TRBJ2-5; 12 positions agree with TRBD2. The sequence derives from a human donor in good health. Sequencing used sorted CD4+, CD8+, or CD8+CD57+ T cells (not recorded which) from PBMCs. For the CDR3, the DNA is TGTGCCAGCAGCTTAGGGACTAGCGGGAAGATGGAGGCCCAGTACTTC. This codes for CASSLGTSGKMEAQYF.